These 30 T cell receptor beta chains originate from one sample sequenced in a study of blood T cells in healthy people across ages. A J-beta primer mix and a sample-barcoded 5' primer were used in a second PCR of roughly 6 to 11 cycles. TCRdb re-called the 5' RACE reads through MiXCR, storing one row per CDR3 protein. This repertoire shows about 400,000 distinct CDR3 sequences, more than 45% found once; its top ten account for about 54%. Material: blood. These receptors all stem from a man in his sixties in good health.

The V call is TRBV28, the J call TRBJ2-6; TRBD1 is a possible D gene (6 bases). The CDR3 has 19 amino acids. Germline-derived CDR1 and CDR2 are MDHEN and SYDVKM. Trimming took off 5 bases at V and 0 bases at J, with 20 bases between the two ends. The CDR3, as DNA: TGTGCCAGCAGTGGTAACCGGGACACTTCCTCCTCTGGGGCCAACGTCCTGACTTTC. This gives the protein CASSGNRDTSSSGANVLTF.

CDR3 in amino acids: CASSVTSGGRTDTQYF. The CDR3 nucleotides read TGTGCCAGCAGCGTAACTAGCGGGGGCCGCACAGATACGCAGTATTTT. The genes are TRBV9 and TRBJ2-3; 11 bases match TRBD2. The ends lost 1 base at V and 1 base at J; junction bases unmatched: 2. This CDR3 spans 16 amino acids. In germline, CDR1 is SGDLS, CDR2 YYNGEE.

The chain employs TRBV12-5 and TRBJ2-7, with 8 bases matching TRBD1. The CDR3 is 15 amino acids. The germline gives CDR1 LGHNT, CDR2 FRNRAP. V lost 6 bases, J lost 0 bases, and 7 bases stayed unmatched. The CDR3 region is CASGYGDRSSYEQYF. In DNA, the CDR3 is TGTGCTAGTGGGTACGGGGACAGGAGCTCCTACGAGCAGTACTTC.

About this clonotype itself: Relative to the germline gene, one junction end is altered; a read error may explain this. The chain couples TRBV7-2 to TRBJ1-2; 7 nucleotides align to TRBD1. From germline, CDR1 is SGHTA and CDR2 FQGNSA. The CDR3 runs to 13 residues. For the CDR3, the DNA is TGTGTCAGCAGCTTAGACAGGGAGAGTGGCTACACCTTC. Encoded protein: CVSSLDRESGYTF.

This chain connects TRBV20-1 to TRBJ2-5; 12 bases align to TRBD2. Germline CDR1 and CDR2: DFQATT and SNEGSKA (reference sequence). The CDR3 is 13 amino acids. Here the CDR3 reads CNARTSGVETQYF. CDR3 bases: TGCAATGCGCGGACTAGCGGGGTGGAGACCCAGTACTTC.

The chain employs TRBV20-1 and TRBJ1-2; 8 nucleotides align to TRBD1. The CDR3 is 14 amino acids. After removal of 6 bases from V and 7 bases from J, the junction contained 13 bases not matched to a gene. Per the germline V gene, CDR1 is DFQATT and CDR2 is SNEGSKA (reference sequence). The CDR3 region has the DNA TGCAGTGCCGATAGGGACAGGCGGGTGGGTGGCTACACCTTC. As protein: CSADRDRRVGGYTF.

The chain has TRBV27 and TRBJ1-4; no definite D call. Germline CDR1 and CDR2: MNHEY and SMNVEV (reference sequence). The CDR3 is 16 amino acids. Trimming stripped 5 bases from V and 0 bases from J, with 13 bases between. DNA of the CDR3: TGTGCCAGCAGTCCGCTAAACAGCGCAACTAATGAAAAACTGTTTTTT. It specifies CASSPLNSATNEKLFF.

This chain connects TRBV25-1 to TRBJ2-3; D perhaps matches TRBD2 (6 bases). Between the trimmed V and J ends, which lost 1 base and 0 bases, there was a span of 8 bases. This CDR3 region has 15 residues. The germline gives CDR1 MGHDK, CDR2 SYGVNS. The CDR3 DNA follows: TGTGCCAGCAGTGAATGGGCGGGAAGCACAGATACGCAGTATTTT. Translation gives CASSEWAGSTDTQYF. Variable domain in full (rest from reference TRBV25-1 and TRBJ2-3): EADIYQTPRYLVIGTGKKITLECSQTMGHDKMYWYQQDPGMELHLIHYSYGVNSTEKGDLSSESTVSRIRTEHFPLTLESARPSHTSQYLCASSEWAGSTDTQYFGPGTRLTVL.

This clonotype occurred many times. The gene calls are TRBV7-8 and TRBJ2-3; 10 bases line up with TRBD2. The ends lost 6 bases at V and 6 bases at J; junction bases unmatched: 3. This CDR3 is built from 13 residues. CDR1 and CDR2 (germline): SGHVS, FQNEAQ. CDR3 sequence (DNA): TGTGCCAGCAGGCGGACTAGCGGCGATACGCAGTATTTT. It is translated as CASRRTSGDTQYF. The full variable domain, in which reference TRBV7-8 and TRBJ2-3 provide the parts outside the CDR3, is GAGVSQSPRYKVAKRGQDVALRCDPISGHVSLFWYQQALGQGPEFLTYFQNEAQLDKSGLPSDRFFAERPEGSVSTLKIQRTQQEDSAVYLCASRRTSGDTQYFGPGTRLTVL.

The V and J genes are TRBV15 and TRBJ2-1; 9 bases match TRBD1. Germline V gene sequence: CDR1 LNHNV, CDR2 YYDKDF (reference sequence). CDR3 length equals 15 residues. The V and J ends lost 0 bases and 6 bases, in that order; junction bases with no gene match: 3. CDR3 in amino acids: CATSREGTGSNEQFF. The CDR3, as DNA: TGTGCCACCAGCAGAGAAGGGACAGGGAGCAATGAGCAGTTCTTC. The full variable domain, rest sourced from reference TRBV15 and TRBJ2-1, is DAMVIQNPRYQVTQFGKPVTLSCSQTLNHNVMYWYQQKSSQAPKLLFHYYDKDFNNEADTPDNFQSRRPNTSFCFLDIRSPGLGDTAMYLCATSREGTGSNEQFFGPGTRLTVL.

This clonotype has just one count. The rearrangement joins TRBV7-9 to TRBJ1-2; the D is unclear. The V gene's germline CDR1 is SEHNR and CDR2 FQNEAQ (reference sequence). V dropped 4 bases and J dropped 4 bases, with 16 bases sitting between them. The CDR3 length is 15 residues. The CDR3, as DNA: TGTGCCAGCAGCTCACAAAGGGCCAGGAGCTATGGCTACACCTTC. It is translated as CASSSQRARSYGYTF.

This clonotype was seen a few times. A clone one base away is much larger, so this may be a read error. The chain has TRBV28 and TRBJ2-1, with 9 bases aligning to TRBD1. Near its end, the DNA agrees better with TRBJ2-7, so the J call may be wrong. The CDR3 is made up of 14 amino acids. The germline CDR1 and CDR2 sequences are MDHEN and SYDVKM. The CDR3 sequence: CASSLDRGYNEQYF. CDR3 bases: TGTGCCAGCAGTTTGGACAGGGGCTACAATGAGCAGTACTTC.

This clonotype was seen a few times. This rearrangement joins TRBV19 to TRBJ2-7, with TRBD2 matching over 11 bases. Per the germline V gene, CDR1 is LNHDA and CDR2 is SQIVND (reference sequence). The length of the CDR3 is 17 residues. The ends lost 6 bases at V and 0 bases at J; junction bases unmatched: 10. In DNA, the CDR3 is TGTGCCAGTAGAGAGACAGCCGGGACTAGCGGCTCCTACGAGCAGTACTTC. Translated: CASRETAGTSGSYEQYF.

This clonotype occurred a few times. A much larger clone differs from this one at a single base, so this may be a read error. The V call is TRBV7-8, the J call TRBJ2-5; D uncertain. The CDR3 loop spans 12 amino acids. Germline CDR1 reads SGHVS; CDR2 reads FQNEAQ. Trimming removed 5 bases from V and 11 bases from J, with 15 bases in between. The CDR3: CASSLTYNEQYF. In DNA form, the CDR3 reads TGTGCCAGCAGCCTGACCTACAATGAGCAGTACTTC.

The rearrangement joins TRBV20-1 to TRBJ2-5; possibly TRBD1 or TRBD2 for D (5 bases each). V was trimmed by 0 bases and J by 0 bases, leaving 14 bases between them. This CDR3 has 16 amino acids. Germline assignment: CDR1 DFQATT and CDR2 SNEGSKA (reference sequence). The CDR3 region is CSARDAPGAYQETQYF. The CDR3 DNA sequence: TGCAGTGCTAGAGACGCCCCCGGGGCGTACCAAGAGACCCAGTACTTC.

The V and J genes are TRBV5-1 and TRBJ2-1, with D uncertain. CDR3 length: 15 residues. Germline CDR1 and CDR2: SGHRS and YFSETQ. The germline V and J ends were trimmed by 7 bases and 4 bases, with 18 bases remaining between them. CDR3 coding DNA: TGCGCCAGCGGCAGCCCGGCAGACGGATACAATGAGCAGTTCTTC. It specifies CASGSPADGYNEQFF.

The V and J genes are TRBV20-1 and TRBJ2-1; the D gene is possibly TRBD1 (6 bases). The CDR3 consists of 14 residues. Germline lookup yields CDR1 DFQATT and CDR2 SNEGSKA (reference sequence). With 6 bases removed from V and 7 bases from J, the gap between germline ends came to 19 bases. The CDR3 is CSARTGTSGNEQFF. CDR3 DNA sequence: TGCAGTGCCAGAACCGGGACATCCGGGAATGAGCAGTTCTTC.

The chain couples TRBV20-1 to TRBJ1-4; tentative D call: TRBD1 (5 bases). The CDR3 contains 19 residues. The V end was cut by 1 base, the J end by 4 bases, with 25 bases between. Germline CDR1 DFQATT, CDR2 SNEGSKA (reference sequence). The CDR3: CSARVNQAWGRGFNEKLFF. CDR3 bases: TGCAGTGCTAGAGTCAATCAGGCATGGGGACGGGGCTTTAATGAAAAACTGTTTTTT.

The chain combines TRBV20-1 with TRBJ2-7, with TRBD1 matching over 7 bases. Per the germline V gene, CDR1 is DFQATT and CDR2 is SNEGSKA (reference sequence). This CDR3 is built from 16 residues. The junction had 16 bases not matched to a gene; V was cut back by 5 bases and J by 3 bases. The CDR3 protein is CSAGNPVADRDYEQYF. CDR3 nucleotides: TGCAGTGCTGGAAACCCCGTTGCTGACAGGGACTACGAGCAGTACTTC.

This clonotype was found a few times. This chain connects TRBV5-1 to TRBJ2-1; the D is unclear. Germline V gene data show CDR1 as SGHRS and CDR2 as YFSETQ. V was shortened by 0 bases and J by 7 bases, with 8 bases between the two germline ends. This CDR3 region has 13 residues. CDR3 region: CASSLGLKNEQFF. CDR3 nucleotides: TGCGCCAGCAGCTTGGGACTGAAAAATGAGCAGTTCTTC.

The rearrangement links TRBV11-3 to TRBJ2-5; 9 bases line up with TRBD2. Germline lookup yields CDR1 SGHNT and CDR2 YENEEA. This CDR3 region has 14 residues. With 5 bases clipped from V and 2 bases from J, the junction kept 3 bases outside the gene matches. CDR3: CASSAGGGQETQYF. The DNA for the CDR3 is TGTGCCAGCAGCGCGGGGGGGGGGCAAGAGACCCAGTACTTC.

The chain joins TRBV30 to TRBJ2-1; no reliable D call. Germline V lookup: CDR1 GTSNPN, CDR2 SVGIG (reference sequence). Trimming took 1 base from V and 4 from J, leaving 11 bases between them. This CDR3 contains 14 residues. For the CDR3, the DNA is TGTGCCTGGAGTGGCGGTCTGGGGTACAATGAGCAGTTCTTC. It yields the protein CAWSGGLGYNEQFF.

This sequence joins TRBV6-5 and TRBJ2-5; D not resolved. The CDR3 runs 14 residues. Germline CDR1 reads MNHEY; CDR2 reads SVGAGI. V lost 2 bases to trimming and J lost 1 base, with 8 bases between them. CDR3 protein: CASSYSHLQETQYF. In nucleotides, the CDR3 is TGTGCCAGCAGTTACAGCCACCTCCAAGAGACCCAGTACTTC.

This clonotype was counted between two and nine times. The V gene is TRBV20-1, the J gene TRBJ2-1; D is unclear. The germline V and J ends were trimmed by 7 bases and 3 bases, with 16 bases remaining between them. Per the germline V gene, CDR1 is DFQATT and CDR2 is SNEGSKA (reference sequence). The CDR3 extends over 14 amino acids. The CDR3 spells CSVPEQRNYNEQFF. The DNA of the CDR3 is TGCAGTGTCCCGGAGCAGAGGAACTACAATGAGCAGTTCTTC.

J is TRBJ1-2 and V is TRBV18; D is undetermined. V lost 3 bases and J lost 0, with 8 bases in between. Germline V lookup: CDR1 KGHSH, CDR2 LQKENI. The CDR3 is 14 residues long. The CDR3 region is CASSPGNPNYGYTF. The CDR3 DNA reads as TGTGCCAGCTCACCCGGCAATCCTAACTATGGCTACACCTTC.

The gene calls are TRBV7-2 and TRBJ2-1; 12 positions match TRBD2. V was clipped by 1 base and J by 14 bases; unmatched bases: 9. Germline lookup yields CDR1 SGHTA and CDR2 FQGNSA. The CDR3 loop spans 15 amino acids. CDR3 nucleotide sequence: TGTGCCAGCAGCTTAGGGACTAGCGGGGCCGGGGGTGAGTTCTTC. Translated: CASSLGTSGAGGEFF.

The V call is TRBV3-1, the J call TRBJ2-1; 12 bases match TRBD2. The V gene's germline CDR1 is LGHDT and CDR2 YNNKEL (reference sequence). Losses at the gene ends were 3 bases for V and 4 bases for J; bases not matched to a gene: 4. The CDR3 contains 16 residues. This CDR3 is CASSQGTSGWYNEQFF. CDR3 sequence (DNA): TGTGCCAGCAGCCAGGGGACTAGCGGGTGGTACAATGAGCAGTTCTTC.

The rearrangement links TRBV7-2 to TRBJ2-2; 11 bases line up with TRBD2. This CDR3 comprises 17 residues. The germline V gene has CDR1 SGHTA and CDR2 FQGNSA. Trimming took 3 bases from V and 0 from J; bases not matched to a gene: 3. The CDR3 coding sequence is TGTGCCAGCAGCTTGGCGGGACTAGCGGCGAACACCGGGGAGCTGTTTTTT. It is translated as CASSLAGLAANTGELFF.

The genes are TRBV29-1 and TRBJ1-1; TRBD1 agrees at 11 bases. Germline lookup yields CDR1 SQVTM and CDR2 ANQGSEA. Trimming removed 7 bases from V and 3 bases from J; junction bases left unmatched: 13. The CDR3 consists of 16 residues. The CDR3 sequence is CSAERWTGGLYTEAFF. As DNA, the CDR3 is TGCAGCGCCGAACGATGGACAGGGGGCCTTTACACTGAAGCTTTCTTT.

This clonotype was recorded a few times. This chain links TRBV29-1 with TRBJ1-1; possibly TRBD1 for D (5 bases). Trimming took 6 bases from V and 4 from J, leaving 12 bases between them. The CDR3 sequence is 12 residues long. Germline CDR1 SQVTM, CDR2 ANQGSEA. In DNA, the CDR3 is TGCAGCGTAGTAGGGGAGGGCACTGAAGCTTTCTTT. Translated, it gives CSVVGEGTEAFF.